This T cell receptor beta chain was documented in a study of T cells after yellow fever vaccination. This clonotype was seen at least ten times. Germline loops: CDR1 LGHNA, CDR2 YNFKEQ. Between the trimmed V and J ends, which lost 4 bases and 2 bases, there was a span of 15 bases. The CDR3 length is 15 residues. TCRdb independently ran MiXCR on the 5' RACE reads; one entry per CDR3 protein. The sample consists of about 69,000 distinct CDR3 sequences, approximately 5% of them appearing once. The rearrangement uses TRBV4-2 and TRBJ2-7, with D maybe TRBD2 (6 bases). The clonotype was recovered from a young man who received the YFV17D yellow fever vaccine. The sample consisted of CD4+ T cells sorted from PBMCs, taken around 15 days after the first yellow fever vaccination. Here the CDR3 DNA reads TGTGCCAGCAGCCCCGGGACTGGGGACCCCTACGAGCAGTACTTC. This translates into CASSPGTGDPYEQYF.